A single sample gave rise to the 11 T cell receptor beta chains below, sequenced in a study of cytomegalovirus exposure and HLA in healthy donors. With 60 Vbeta and 13 Jbeta primers, the PCR was carried out. Clones were read by immunoSEQ multiplex PCR, and TCRdb kept only the in-frame ones, dropping some. The profile shows roughly 160,000 clones, roughly three quarters of them singletons. The sequenced material came from PBMCs. The receptors come from a man in his sixties in good health and CMV-seronegative.

The CDR3 here is CASSFRDRGLEQYF. The CDR3 DNA follows: TGTGCCAGCAGCTTCCGGGACAGGGGGCTAGAGCAGTACTTC. This sequence joins TRBV7-2 and TRBJ2-5; 12 bases are shared with TRBD1. J gave up 11 bases and V 3 bases, and 7 bases lay outside the gene matches. The CDR3 contains 14 residues. From germline, CDR1 is SGHTA and CDR2 FQGNSA.

This chain links TRBV6-1 with TRBJ1-3, with D unresolved. CDR3 length: 14 residues. CDR1 and CDR2 from the germline V gene are MNHNS and SASEGT. Trimming took 3 bases from V and 0 from J, leaving 6 bases between them. The CDR3 is CASSDTRSGNTIYF. CDR3 DNA sequence: TGTGCCAGCAGTGACACGCGCTCTGGAAACACCATATATTTT.

The chain has TRBV25-1 and TRBJ1-5, with 7 bases aligning to TRBD1. The V and J ends lost 4 bases and 11 bases, in that order; junction bases with no gene match: 11. Germline V CDR1 and CDR2: MGHDK, SYGVNS. The CDR3 runs 14 residues. The CDR3 region has the DNA TGTGCCAGCAGTGCTACAGGGGAAACGAGGGCCCAGCATTTT. This gives the protein CASSATGETRAQHF.

V is TRBV6-5 and J is TRBJ2-7; tentative D call: TRBD2 (6 bases). Germline CDR1 and CDR2: MNHEY and SVGAGI. The length of the CDR3 is 15 residues. Between the trimmed V and J ends, which lost 6 bases and 1 base, there was a span of 16 bases. CDR3 region: CASRRDPQKSYEQYF. The CDR3 DNA follows: TGTGCCAGCAGGCGGGACCCGCAAAAGTCCTACGAGCAGTACTTC.

This rearrangement joins TRBV28 to TRBJ2-5, with 7 positions matching TRBD2. Trimming cost V 5 bases and J 1 base; bases outside gene matches: 4. Germline V gives CDR1 MDHEN, CDR2 SYDVKM. The CDR3 loop spans 14 amino acids. CDR3 DNA: TGTGCCAGCAGTGAAAGACTAGCCCAAGAGACCCAGTACTTC. It translates to CASSERLAQETQYF.

The chain carries TRBV6-5 and TRBJ2-7, with D tentatively TRBD2 (6 bases). Trimming stripped 6 bases from V and 4 bases from J, with 13 bases between. Germline lookup yields CDR1 MNHEY and CDR2 SVGAGI. There are 13 residues in the CDR3. The CDR3 loop is CASRMGGVYEQYF. The DNA for the CDR3 is TGTGCCAGCAGAATGGGCGGGGTTTACGAGCAGTACTTC.

J is TRBJ2-3 and V is TRBV6-4, with 12 nucleotides matching TRBD1. The CDR3 is 16 amino acids. V dropped 4 bases and J dropped 3; count of bases not matched to a gene: 5. CDR1 MRHNA and CDR2 SNTAGT come from the germline V gene. The CDR3 region is CASSAGTGGGTDTQYF. In DNA, the CDR3 is TGTGCCAGCAGTGCGGGGACAGGGGGCGGAACAGATACGCAGTATTTT.

The V and J genes are TRBV29-1 and TRBJ1-2; 7 bases map to TRBD1. CDR3 size: 12 residues. Per germline, CDR1 SQVTM and CDR2 ANQGSEA. Trimming removed 6 bases from V and 4 bases from J; junction bases left unmatched: 5. CDR3 bases: TGCAGCGTAGGGACAGCAGGCTATGGCTACACCTTC. Encoded protein: CSVGTAGYGYTF.

The chain employs TRBV12-5 and TRBJ2-5, with TRBD2 matching over 9 bases. The germline V gene has CDR1 LGHNT and CDR2 FRNRAP. The CDR3 spans 15 residues. The trim removed 1 base at V and 5 bases at J, leaving 5 bases unmatched. The CDR3 DNA sequence: TGTGCTAGTGGTTTGGGTAGCGGGAGAGGGGAGACCCAGTACTTC. Its translation is CASGLGSGRGETQYF.

The rearrangement uses TRBV7-9 and TRBJ2-5; 14 bases are a match to TRBD2. Germline CDR1 SEHNR, CDR2 FQNEAQ (reference sequence). J was trimmed by 1 base and V by 4 bases; bases with no gene match: 2. The CDR3 runs to 16 residues. The CDR3 sequence: CASSWTSGRIQETQYF. DNA of the CDR3: TGTGCCAGCAGCTGGACTAGCGGGAGGATCCAAGAGACCCAGTACTTC.

This clone showed up just once. V usage is TRBV18 and J usage is TRBJ2-1, with 8 bases aligning to TRBD1. The trim removed 6 bases at V and 0 bases at J, leaving 7 bases unmatched. The CDR3 is made up of 16 amino acids. Germline values: CDR1 KGHSH, CDR2 LQKENI. In DNA, the CDR3 is TGTGCCAGCTCCCCGCAACAGGGGGGCTCCTACAATGAGCAGTTCTTC. Translating it yields CASSPQQGGSYNEQFF. Combining the CDR3 with reference TRBV18 and TRBJ2-1 gives the whole variable domain NAGVMQNPRHLVRRRGQEARLRCSPMKGHSHVYWYRQLPEEGLKFMVYLQKENIIDESGMPKERFSAEFPKEGPSILRIQQVVRGDSAAYFCASSPQQGGSYNEQFFGPGTRLTVL.